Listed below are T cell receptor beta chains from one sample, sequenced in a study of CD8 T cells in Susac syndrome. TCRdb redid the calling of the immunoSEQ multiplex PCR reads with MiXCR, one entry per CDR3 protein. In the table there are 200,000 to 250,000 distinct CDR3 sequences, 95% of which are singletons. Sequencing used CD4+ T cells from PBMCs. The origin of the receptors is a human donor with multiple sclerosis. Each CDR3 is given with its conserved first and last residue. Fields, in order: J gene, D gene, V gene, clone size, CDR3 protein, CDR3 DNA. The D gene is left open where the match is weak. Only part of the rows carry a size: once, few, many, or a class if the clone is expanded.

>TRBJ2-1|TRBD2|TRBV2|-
CASRRLAGEQFF
TGTGCCAGCAGAAGACTAGCGGGAGAGCAGTTCTTC
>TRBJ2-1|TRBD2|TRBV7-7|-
CASSLLPSGSRSEQFF
TGTGCTAGCAGCTTATTACCTAGCGGGAGCCGAAGTGAGCAGTTCTTC
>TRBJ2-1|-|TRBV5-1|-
CASSPGRSSSGNEQFF
TGCGCCAGCAGCCCTGGCCGAAGTAGTTCCGGCAATGAGCAGTTCTTC
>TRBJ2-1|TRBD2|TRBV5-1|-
CASSLARASGGNEQFF
TGCGCCAGCAGCTTGGCCAGGGCTAGCGGGGGTAATGAGCAGTTCTTC
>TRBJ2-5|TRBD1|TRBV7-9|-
CASNFGQAKETQYF
TGTGCCAGCAACTTCGGACAGGCTAAAGAGACCCAGTACTTC
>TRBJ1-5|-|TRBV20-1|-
CSVEGRRNQPQHF
TGCAGTGTAGAGGGGAGACGGAATCAGCCCCAGCATTTT
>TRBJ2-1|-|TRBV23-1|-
CASPIPRPFYNEQFF
TGCGCCAGCCCCATTCCTAGGCCTTTCTACAATGAGCAGTTCTTC
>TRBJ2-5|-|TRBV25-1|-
CASSEPTKKETQYF
TGTGCCAGCAGTGAACCGACCAAAAAAGAGACCCAGTACTTC
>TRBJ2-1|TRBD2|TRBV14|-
CASSQPLAGGYNEQFF
TGTGCCAGCAGCCAGCCGTTAGCGGGAGGTTACAATGAGCAGTTCTTC
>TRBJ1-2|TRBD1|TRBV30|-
CAWTGQYDYGYTF
TGTGCCTGGACGGGACAGTACGACTATGGCTACACCTTC
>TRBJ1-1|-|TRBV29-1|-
CSACEGGTEAFF
TGCAGCGCATGTGAGGGGGGCACTGAAGCTTTCTTT
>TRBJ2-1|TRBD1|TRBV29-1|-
CSVEDRTGGDEQFF
TGCAGCGTTGAAGATCGGACAGGTGGCGATGAGCAGTTCTTC
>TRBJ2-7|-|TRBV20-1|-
CSARLVRVHEQYF
TGCAGTGCTAGATTAGTCCGGGTCCACGAGCAGTACTTC
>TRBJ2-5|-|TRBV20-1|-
CSAPLANGETQYF
TGCAGTGCCCCATTGGCCAATGGGGAGACCCAGTACTTC
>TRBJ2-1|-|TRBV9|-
CASSPSSASYNEQFF
TGTGCCAGCAGCCCGAGCTCGGCGTCCTACAATGAGCAGTTCTTC
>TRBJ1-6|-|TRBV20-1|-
CSASISTGSYNSPLHF
TGCAGTGCTAGCATCTCCACGGGCTCCTATAATTCACCCCTCCACTTT
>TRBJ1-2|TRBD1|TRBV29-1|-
CSVVYRGSSPYGYTF
TGCAGCGTTGTTTACAGGGGCTCATCCCCTTACGGCTACACCTTC
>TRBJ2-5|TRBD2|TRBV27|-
CASSPLAGTGETQYF
TGTGCCAGCAGTCCACTAGCGGGAACGGGAGAGACCCAGTACTTC
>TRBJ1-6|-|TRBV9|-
CASSVSQVNNSPLHF
TGTGCCAGCAGCGTTTCACAGGTGAATAATTCACCCCTCCACTTT
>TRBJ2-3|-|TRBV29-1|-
CSVEGALGDTQYF
TGCAGCGTTGAAGGCGCGTTGGGGGATACGCAGTATTTT
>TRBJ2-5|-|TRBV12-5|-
CASKTEETQYF
TGTGCTAGTAAAACGGAAGAGACCCAGTACTTC
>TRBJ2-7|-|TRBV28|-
CASSGGGRSYEQYF
TGTGCCAGCAGTGGAGGGGGCCGATCCTACGAGCAGTACTTC
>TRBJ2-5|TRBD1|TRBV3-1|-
CASSSSGTGGTQYF
TGTGCCAGCAGCTCATCCGGGACAGGGGGGACCCAGTACTTC
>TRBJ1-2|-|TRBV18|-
CASSPPLANYGYTF
TGTGCCAGCTCACCACCCCTAGCTAACTATGGCTACACCTTC
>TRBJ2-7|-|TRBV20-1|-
CSAGSYEQYF
TGCAGTGCTGGGTCCTACGAGCAGTACTTC
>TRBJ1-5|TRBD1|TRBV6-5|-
CASSFDRASNQPQHF
TGTGCCAGCAGCTTCGACAGGGCTAGCAATCAGCCCCAGCATTTT
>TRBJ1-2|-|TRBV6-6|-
CASSSVSNYGYTF
TGTGCCAGCAGTTCGGTCAGTAACTATGGCTACACCTTC
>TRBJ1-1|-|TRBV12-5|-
CASGLSGRNTEAFF
TGTGCTAGTGGTTTAAGCGGACGGAACACTGAAGCTTTCTTT
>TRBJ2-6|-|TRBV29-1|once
CSVQTSGANVLTF
TGCAGCGTTCAAACCTCTGGGGCCAACGTCCTGACTTTC
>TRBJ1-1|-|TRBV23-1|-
CASSRSWAPSENTEAFF
TGCGCCAGCAGTCGGAGTTGGGCCCCGTCAGAGAACACTGAAGCTTTCTTT